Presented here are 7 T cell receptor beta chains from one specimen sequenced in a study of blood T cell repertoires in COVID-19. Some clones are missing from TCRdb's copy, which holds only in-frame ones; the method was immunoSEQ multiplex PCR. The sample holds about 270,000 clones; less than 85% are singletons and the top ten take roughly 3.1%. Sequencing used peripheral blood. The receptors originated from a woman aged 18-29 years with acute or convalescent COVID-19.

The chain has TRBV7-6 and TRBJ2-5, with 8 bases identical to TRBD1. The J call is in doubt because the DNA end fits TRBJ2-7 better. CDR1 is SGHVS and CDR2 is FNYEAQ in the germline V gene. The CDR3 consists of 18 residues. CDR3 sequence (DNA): TGTGCCAGCAGCTTAGGCTTTGCACAGGGGGGAAACTCCTACGAGCAGTACTTC. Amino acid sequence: CASSLGFAQGGNSYEQYF.

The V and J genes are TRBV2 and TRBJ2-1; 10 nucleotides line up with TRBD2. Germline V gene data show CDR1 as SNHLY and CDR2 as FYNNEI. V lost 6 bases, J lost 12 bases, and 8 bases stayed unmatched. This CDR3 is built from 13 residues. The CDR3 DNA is TGTGCCAGCAGCGAGACTAGCGGGTGGGGGCAGTTCTTC. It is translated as CASSETSGWGQFF.

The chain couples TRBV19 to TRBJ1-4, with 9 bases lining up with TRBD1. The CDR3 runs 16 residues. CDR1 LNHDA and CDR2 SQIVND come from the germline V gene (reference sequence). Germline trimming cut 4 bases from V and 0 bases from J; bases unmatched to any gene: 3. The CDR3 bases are TGTGCCAGTAGTAAGGGACAGGGAGCAACTAATGAAAAACTGTTTTTT. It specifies CASSKGQGATNEKLFF.

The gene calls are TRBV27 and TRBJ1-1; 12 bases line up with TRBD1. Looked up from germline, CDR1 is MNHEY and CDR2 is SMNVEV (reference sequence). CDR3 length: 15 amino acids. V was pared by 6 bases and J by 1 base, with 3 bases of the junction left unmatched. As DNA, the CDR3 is TGTGCCAGCAGGGGACAGGGGGCGGAGAACACTGAAGCTTTCTTT. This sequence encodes CASRGQGAENTEAFF.

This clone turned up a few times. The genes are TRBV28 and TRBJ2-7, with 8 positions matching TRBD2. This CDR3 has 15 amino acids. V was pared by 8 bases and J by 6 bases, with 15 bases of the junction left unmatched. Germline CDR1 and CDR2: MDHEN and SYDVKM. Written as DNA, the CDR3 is TGTGCCAGCGGTGGAAGCAGCGGGAGTTTCGGCGAGCAGTACTTC. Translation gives CASGGSSGSFGEQYF.

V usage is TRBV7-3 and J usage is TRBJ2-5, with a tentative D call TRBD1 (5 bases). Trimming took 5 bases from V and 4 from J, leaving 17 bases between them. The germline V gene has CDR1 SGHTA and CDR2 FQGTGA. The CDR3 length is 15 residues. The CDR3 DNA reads TGTGCCAGCAGCCCGCTTGGGGCTATGGGAGAGACCCAGTACTTC. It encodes CASSPLGAMGETQYF.

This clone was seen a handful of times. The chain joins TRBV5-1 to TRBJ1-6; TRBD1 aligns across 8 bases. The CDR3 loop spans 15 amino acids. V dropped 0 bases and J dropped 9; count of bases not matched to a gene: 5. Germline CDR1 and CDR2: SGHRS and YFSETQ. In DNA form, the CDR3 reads TGCGCCAGCAGCTTGGTGGGACAGGACTTTTCACCCCTCCACTTT. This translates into CASSLVGQDFSPLHF.